The TCR beta chain under discussion was sequenced for a study of blood T cells in healthy people across ages. A second PCR, run for about 6 to 12 cycles, used a sample-barcoded 5' primer plus a J-beta primer mix. TCRdb itself ran the 5' RACE reads through MiXCR, one entry per CDR3 protein. This table holds 1.4 million to 1.5 million distinct CDR3 sequences, around two fifths found once. Per germline, CDR1 MNHNY and CDR2 SVGAGI (reference sequence). V was cut by 2 bases and J by 7 bases, with 9 bases left in between. This CDR3 spans 13 amino acids. Each sample provided at least 5.5 micrograms of extracted total RNA. As concerns this clonotype: Its antigen is not identified.

Findings of the study overall: Diversity figures based on one million T cells were deemed too low. A greater number of naive CD4+ cells and higher diversity distinguished long-lived donors from aged donors.

The sequencing sample was made of blood. The clonotype originates from a woman under 30 in good health. The rearrangement uses TRBV6-6 and TRBJ2-1; perhaps TRBD2 as D (5 bases). In DNA form, the CDR3 reads TGTGCCAGCAGTTACGAGGGCAGGAATGAGCAGTTCTTC. Translated, it gives CASSYEGRNEQFF.